The TCR beta chain described here comes from a study of neurological immune-mediated disorders. Template-switch 5'RACE cDNA synthesis added a 10-nucleotide unique molecular identifier. TCRdb re-called the 5' RACE reads with MiXCR, one entry per CDR3 protein. The sample contains approximately 74,000 distinct CDR3 sequences, around 9.9% of which appear only once. In its sample, this clonotype was seen many times. Its target is unknown. Study results and caveats: CDR3 amino acid sequences found in expanded clones were never shared across subjects, suggesting private repertoires in all groups.

The CDR3 consists of 14 residues. The germline V gene has CDR1 ENHRY and CDR2 SYGVKD. V dropped 6 bases and J dropped 2; count of bases not matched to a gene: 1. The unsorted libraries were made from 2 million PBMCs kept at -80 C. The origin of this receptor is a man aged 45-60 years in good health. Sequencing used PBMCs. The V call is TRBV10-3, the J call TRBJ2-1; 10 positions match TRBD2. The CDR3 DNA is TGTGCCATCAGGACTAGCGGGCCCTACAATGAGCAGTTCTTC. Amino acids: CAIRTSGPYNEQFF.